Listed below are T cell receptor beta chains from one sample, sequenced in a study of T cells after yellow fever vaccination. One entry per CDR3 protein, called by TCRdb with MiXCR from the 5' RACE reads. Of hundreds of thousands of distinct CDR3 sequences in the sample, about a fifth were seen once. The material was PBMCs, obtained roughly 20 days after the first yellow fever vaccination. The source of these receptors is a man aged 18 to 35 who received the YFV17D yellow fever vaccine. The CDR3 runs from the conserved cysteine through the conserved F or W. Each record gives: clone size, V gene, D gene, J gene, CDR3 protein, CDR3 DNA. The D gene is left open where the match is weak. Clone size, where shown, is once, few, many, or a class for clones that have expanded.

clone_size: few; v_call: TRBV4-1; d_call: .; j_call: TRBJ2-3; cdr3_aa: CASSQSSLPRRDTQYF; cdr3_nt: TGCGCCAGCAGCCAATCCTCTCTCCCCCGGCGCGATACGCAGTATTTT
clone_size: .; v_call: TRBV2; d_call: .; j_call: TRBJ2-2; cdr3_aa: CASSGDFTGELFF; cdr3_nt: TGTGCCAGCAGTGGGGACTTTACCGGGGAGCTGTTTTTT
clone_size: many; v_call: TRBV7-2; d_call: .; j_call: TRBJ2-2; cdr3_aa: CASSLSQGNTGELFF; cdr3_nt: TGTGCCAGCAGCTTAAGTCAGGGGAACACCGGGGAGCTGTTTTTT
clone_size: few; v_call: TRBV27; d_call: TRBD1; j_call: TRBJ2-6; cdr3_aa: CASSFGTGAISGANVLTF; cdr3_nt: TGTGCCAGCAGTTTCGGGACAGGGGCCATCTCTGGGGCCAACGTCCTGACTTTC
clone_size: few; v_call: TRBV12-3/TRBV12-4; d_call: .; j_call: TRBJ2-7; cdr3_aa: CASSLARDEQYF; cdr3_nt: TGTGCCAGCAGTTTAGCTAGGGACGAGCAGTACTTC
clone_size: few; v_call: TRBV7-6; d_call: .; j_call: TRBJ1-1; cdr3_aa: CASSLGRTANTEAFF; cdr3_nt: TGTGCCAGCAGCTTAGGAAGGACAGCGAACACTGAAGCTTTCTTT
clone_size: .; v_call: TRBV4-2; d_call: .; j_call: TRBJ2-1; cdr3_aa: CASSQARAGNNEQFF; cdr3_nt: TGTGCCAGCAGCCAAGCTAGGGCAGGGAACAATGAGCAGTTCTTC
clone_size: few; v_call: TRBV30; d_call: .; j_call: TRBJ1-2; cdr3_aa: CAWSWDADYGYTF; cdr3_nt: TGTGCCTGGAGTTGGGACGCGGACTATGGCTACACCTTC
clone_size: few; v_call: TRBV7-6; d_call: .; j_call: TRBJ1-1; cdr3_aa: CASSLAGLATEAFF; cdr3_nt: TGTGCCAGCAGCTTAGCGGGACTTGCAACTGAAGCTTTCTTT
clone_size: .; v_call: TRBV10-3; d_call: .; j_call: TRBJ1-5; cdr3_aa: CAISDPSTNQPQHF; cdr3_nt: TGTGCCATCAGTGATCCGTCGACAAATCAGCCCCAGCATTTT
clone_size: .; v_call: TRBV7-8; d_call: TRBD1; j_call: TRBJ1-2; cdr3_aa: CASSVTGGTSYGYTF; cdr3_nt: TGTGCCAGCAGCGTCACAGGGGGAACTTCCTATGGCTACACCTTC
clone_size: few; v_call: TRBV6-1; d_call: .; j_call: TRBJ1-5; cdr3_aa: CASSEGRTALQHF; cdr3_nt: TGTGCCAGCAGTGAAGGAAGGACAGCACTCCAGCATTTT
clone_size: .; v_call: TRBV19; d_call: .; j_call: TRBJ1-2; cdr3_aa: CASSKSRTNYGYTF; cdr3_nt: TGTGCCAGTAGTAAGTCGAGGACTAACTATGGCTACACCTTC
clone_size: .; v_call: TRBV20-1; d_call: TRBD1; j_call: TRBJ1-2; cdr3_aa: CSARDVTGVSPNYGYTF; cdr3_nt: TGCAGTGCTAGAGATGTGACAGGGGTTTCCCCTAACTATGGCTACACCTTC
clone_size: few; v_call: TRBV29-1; d_call: .; j_call: TRBJ2-5; cdr3_aa: CSVPRGAGETQYF; cdr3_nt: TGCAGCGTTCCACGGGGGGCGGGAGAGACCCAGTACTTC
clone_size: .; v_call: TRBV12-3/TRBV12-4; d_call: TRBD1; j_call: TRBJ1-1; cdr3_aa: CASTTGQGYTEAFF; cdr3_nt: TGTGCCAGCACGACGGGACAGGGTTACACTGAAGCTTTCTTT
clone_size: few; v_call: TRBV28; d_call: .; j_call: TRBJ2-5; cdr3_aa: CASSLYGGAVQETQYF; cdr3_nt: TGTGCCAGCAGTTTATATGGGGGGGCCGTACAAGAGACCCAGTACTTC
clone_size: few; v_call: TRBV10-3; d_call: TRBD2; j_call: TRBJ2-3; cdr3_aa: CAISRGEGLNTDTQYF; cdr3_nt: TGTGCCATCAGCCGGGGGGAGGGGCTCAACACAGATACGCAGTATTTT
clone_size: few; v_call: TRBV20-1; d_call: .; j_call: TRBJ2-2; cdr3_aa: CSATETGNTGELFF; cdr3_nt: TGCAGTGCCACGGAGACAGGGAACACCGGGGAGCTGTTTTTT
clone_size: .; v_call: TRBV12-3/TRBV12-4; d_call: .; j_call: TRBJ1-6; cdr3_aa: CASSLAGPYSPLHF; cdr3_nt: TGTGCCAGCAGTTTAGCTGGCCCGTATTCACCCCTCCACTTT
clone_size: .; v_call: TRBV6-5; d_call: .; j_call: TRBJ2-5; cdr3_aa: CASSYGPGELQETQYF; cdr3_nt: TGTGCCAGCAGTTACGGACCAGGTGAACTGCAAGAGACCCAGTACTTC
clone_size: .; v_call: TRBV12-3/TRBV12-4; d_call: .; j_call: TRBJ1-3; cdr3_aa: CASSFLGVGGNTIYF; cdr3_nt: TGTGCCAGCAGTTTCCTGGGGGTCGGTGGAAACACCATATATTTT
clone_size: few; v_call: TRBV4-1; d_call: .; j_call: TRBJ2-7; cdr3_aa: CASSPSGDWSSYEQYF; cdr3_nt: TGCGCCAGCAGCCCGAGTGGGGACTGGAGCTCCTACGAGCAGTACTTC
clone_size: many; v_call: TRBV12-3/TRBV12-4; d_call: .; j_call: TRBJ1-5; cdr3_aa: CASSFRVGNQPQHF; cdr3_nt: TGTGCCAGCAGTTTTAGGGTTGGCAATCAGCCCCAGCATTTT
clone_size: few; v_call: TRBV27; d_call: TRBD1; j_call: TRBJ2-1; cdr3_aa: CASMPIDRVTYNEQFF; cdr3_nt: TGTGCCAGCATGCCCATCGACAGGGTAACCTACAATGAGCAGTTCTTC
clone_size: .; v_call: TRBV5-1; d_call: TRBD2; j_call: TRBJ2-3; cdr3_aa: CASSENPSGGAEVTDTQYF; cdr3_nt: TGCGCCAGCAGCGAGAATCCTAGCGGGGGGGCCGAGGTGACAGATACGCAGTATTTT
clone_size: few; v_call: TRBV5-1; d_call: TRBD1; j_call: TRBJ2-1; cdr3_aa: CASSLVQGRSNEQFF; cdr3_nt: TGCGCCAGCAGCTTGGTACAGGGGCGAAGCAATGAGCAGTTCTTC
clone_size: few; v_call: TRBV25-1; d_call: .; j_call: TRBJ2-5; cdr3_aa: CASSDVQQETQYF; cdr3_nt: TGTGCCAGCAGTGATGTACAGCAAGAGACCCAGTACTTC
clone_size: .; v_call: TRBV4-3; d_call: .; j_call: TRBJ2-1; cdr3_aa: CASSQGLGFGNNEQFF; cdr3_nt: TGCGCCAGCAGCCAAGGCCTCGGGTTTGGCAACAATGAGCAGTTCTTC
clone_size: few; v_call: TRBV18; d_call: TRBD2; j_call: TRBJ2-1; cdr3_aa: CASSPPTSGGAHEQFF; cdr3_nt: TGTGCCAGCTCACCACCCACTAGCGGGGGGGCGCATGAGCAGTTCTTC
clone_size: few; v_call: TRBV5-6; d_call: TRBD2; j_call: TRBJ2-2; cdr3_aa: CASSRWTSGGAGELFF; cdr3_nt: TGTGCCAGCAGCCGATGGACTAGCGGGGGGGCAGGGGAGCTGTTTTTT
clone_size: few; v_call: TRBV5-1; d_call: .; j_call: TRBJ1-2; cdr3_aa: CASSLERRGYTF; cdr3_nt: TGCGCCAGCAGCTTGGAGCGGCGCGGCTACACCTTC
clone_size: once; v_call: TRBV5-5; d_call: .; j_call: TRBJ2-5; cdr3_aa: CASSLWAVETQYF; cdr3_nt: TGTGCCAGCAGCTTATGGGCCGTGGAGACCCAGTACTTC